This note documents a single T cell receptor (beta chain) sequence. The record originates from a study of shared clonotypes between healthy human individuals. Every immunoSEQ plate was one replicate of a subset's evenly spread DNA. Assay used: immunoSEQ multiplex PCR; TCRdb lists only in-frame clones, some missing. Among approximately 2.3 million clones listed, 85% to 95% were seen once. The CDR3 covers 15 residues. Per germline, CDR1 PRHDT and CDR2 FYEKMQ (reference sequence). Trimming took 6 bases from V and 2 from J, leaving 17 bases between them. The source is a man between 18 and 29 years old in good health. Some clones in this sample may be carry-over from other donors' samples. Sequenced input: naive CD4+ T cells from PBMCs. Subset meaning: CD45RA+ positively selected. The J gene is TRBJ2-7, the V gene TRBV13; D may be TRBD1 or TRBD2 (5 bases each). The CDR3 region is CASSKTGAPAYEQYF. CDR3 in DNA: TGTGCCAGCAGTAAGACCGGGGCACCAGCCTACGAGCAGTACTTC. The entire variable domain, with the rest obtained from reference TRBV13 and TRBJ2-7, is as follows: AAGVIQSPRHLIKEKRETATLKCYPIPRHDTVYWYQQGPGQDPQFLISFYEKMQSDKGSIPDRFSAQQFSDYHSELNMSSLELGDSALYFCASSKTGAPAYEQYFGPGTRLTVT.